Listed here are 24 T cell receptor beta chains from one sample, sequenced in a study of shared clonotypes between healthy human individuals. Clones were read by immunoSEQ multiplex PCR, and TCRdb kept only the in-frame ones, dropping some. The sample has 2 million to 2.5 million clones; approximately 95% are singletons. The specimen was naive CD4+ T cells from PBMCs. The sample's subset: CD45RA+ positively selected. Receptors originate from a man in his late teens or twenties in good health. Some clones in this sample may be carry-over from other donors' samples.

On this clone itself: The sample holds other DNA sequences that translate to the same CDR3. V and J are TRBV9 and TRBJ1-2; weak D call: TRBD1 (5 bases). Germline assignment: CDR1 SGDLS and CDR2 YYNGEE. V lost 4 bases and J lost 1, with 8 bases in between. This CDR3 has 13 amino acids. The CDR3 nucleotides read TGTGCCAGCAGCCGTGACAGTAACTATGGCTACACCTTC. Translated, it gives CASSRDSNYGYTF.

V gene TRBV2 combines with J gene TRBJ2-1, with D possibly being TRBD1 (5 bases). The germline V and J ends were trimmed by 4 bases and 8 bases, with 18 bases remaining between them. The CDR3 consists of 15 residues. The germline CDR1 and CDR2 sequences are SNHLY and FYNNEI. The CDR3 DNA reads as TGTGCCAGCAGTGTGTACAGGCTTGGTATCGATGAGCAGTTCTTC. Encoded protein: CASSVYRLGIDEQFF.

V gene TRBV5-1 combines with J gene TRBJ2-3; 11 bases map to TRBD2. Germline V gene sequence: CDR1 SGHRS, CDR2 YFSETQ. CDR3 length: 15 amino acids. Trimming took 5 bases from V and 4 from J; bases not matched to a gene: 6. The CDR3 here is CASSLAGGVSDTQYF. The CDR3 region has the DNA TGCGCCAGCAGTTTAGCGGGAGGGGTGTCAGATACGCAGTATTTT.

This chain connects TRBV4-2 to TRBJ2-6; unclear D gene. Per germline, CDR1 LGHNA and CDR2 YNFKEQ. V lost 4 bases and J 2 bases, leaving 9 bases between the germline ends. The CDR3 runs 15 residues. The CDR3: CASSPRPPGANVLTF. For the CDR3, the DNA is TGTGCCAGCAGCCCCCGGCCCCCTGGGGCCAACGTCCTGACTTTC.

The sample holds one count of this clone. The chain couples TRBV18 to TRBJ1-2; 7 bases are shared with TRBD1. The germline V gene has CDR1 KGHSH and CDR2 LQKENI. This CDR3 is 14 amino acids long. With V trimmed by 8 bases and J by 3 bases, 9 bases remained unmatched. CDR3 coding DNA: TGTGCCAGCACCCCGGGACAGCCACACTATGGCTACACCTTC. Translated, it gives CASTPGQPHYGYTF.

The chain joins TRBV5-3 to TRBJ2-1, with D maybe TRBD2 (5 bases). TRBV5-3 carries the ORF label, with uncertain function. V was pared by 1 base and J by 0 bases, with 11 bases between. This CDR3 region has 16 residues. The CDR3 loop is CARSLLKRSSYNEQFF. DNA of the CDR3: TGTGCCAGAAGCTTGCTTAAGCGGAGCTCCTACAATGAGCAGTTCTTC.

The CDR3 is CASSPDPMGEQYF. For the CDR3, the DNA is TGTGCCAGCAGTCCGGACCCGATGGGGGAGCAGTACTTC. This rearrangement joins TRBV2 to TRBJ2-7; D gene unclear. The V and J ends lost 5 bases and 7 bases respectively, with 15 bases between them. Germline assignment: CDR1 SNHLY and CDR2 FYNNEI. The CDR3 is 13 residues long.

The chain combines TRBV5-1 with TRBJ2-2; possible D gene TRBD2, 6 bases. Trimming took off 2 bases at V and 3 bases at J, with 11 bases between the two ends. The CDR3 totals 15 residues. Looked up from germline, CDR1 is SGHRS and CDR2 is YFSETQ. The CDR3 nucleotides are TGCGCCAGCAGCTTTACGGGACTTGACACCGGGGAGCTGTTTTTT. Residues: CASSFTGLDTGELFF.

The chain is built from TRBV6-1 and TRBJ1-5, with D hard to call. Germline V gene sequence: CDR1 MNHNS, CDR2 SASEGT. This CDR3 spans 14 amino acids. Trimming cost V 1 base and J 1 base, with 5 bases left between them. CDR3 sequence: CASSEGSSNQPQHF. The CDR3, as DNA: TGTGCCAGCAGTGAAGGTTCCAGCAATCAGCCCCAGCATTTT.

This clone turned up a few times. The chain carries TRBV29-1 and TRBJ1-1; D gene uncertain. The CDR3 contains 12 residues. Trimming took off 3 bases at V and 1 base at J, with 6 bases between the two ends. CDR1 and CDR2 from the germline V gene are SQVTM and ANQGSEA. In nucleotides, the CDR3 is TGCAGCGTTGACGGCCAGAACACTGAAGCTTTCTTT. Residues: CSVDGQNTEAFF.

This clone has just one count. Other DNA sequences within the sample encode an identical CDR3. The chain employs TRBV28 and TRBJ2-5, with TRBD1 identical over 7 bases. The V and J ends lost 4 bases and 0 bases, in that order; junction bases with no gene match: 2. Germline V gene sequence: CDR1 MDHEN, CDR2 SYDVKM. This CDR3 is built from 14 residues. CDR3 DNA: TGTGCCAGCAGTTCGGGACAGAACCAAGAGACCCAGTACTTC. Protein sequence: CASSSGQNQETQYF.

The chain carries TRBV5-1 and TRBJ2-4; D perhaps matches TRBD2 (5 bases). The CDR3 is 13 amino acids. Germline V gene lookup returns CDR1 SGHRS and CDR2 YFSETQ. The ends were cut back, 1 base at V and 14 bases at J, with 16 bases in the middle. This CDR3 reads CASSLSPSEREYF. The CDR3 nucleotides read TGCGCCAGCAGCTTGTCGCCAAGCGAGAGGGAGTACTTC.

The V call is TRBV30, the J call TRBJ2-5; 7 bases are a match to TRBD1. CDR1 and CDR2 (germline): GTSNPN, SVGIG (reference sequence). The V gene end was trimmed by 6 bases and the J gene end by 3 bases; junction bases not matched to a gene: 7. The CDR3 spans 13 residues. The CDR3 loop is CACTDRDEETQYF. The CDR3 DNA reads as TGTGCCTGCACAGACAGGGACGAAGAGACCCAGTACTTC.

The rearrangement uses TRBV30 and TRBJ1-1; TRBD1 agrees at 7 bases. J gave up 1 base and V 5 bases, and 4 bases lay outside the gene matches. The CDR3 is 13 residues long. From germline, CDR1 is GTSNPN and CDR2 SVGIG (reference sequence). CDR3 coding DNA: TGTGCCTGGGACAGGGTTGGGAACACTGAAGCTTTCTTT. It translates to CAWDRVGNTEAFF. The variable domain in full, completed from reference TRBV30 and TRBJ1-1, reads SQTIHQWPATLVQPVGSPLSLECTVEGTSNPNLYWYRQAAGRGLQLLFYSVGIGQISSEVPQNLSASRPQDRQFILSSKKLLLSDSGFYLCAWDRVGNTEAFFGQGTRLTVV.

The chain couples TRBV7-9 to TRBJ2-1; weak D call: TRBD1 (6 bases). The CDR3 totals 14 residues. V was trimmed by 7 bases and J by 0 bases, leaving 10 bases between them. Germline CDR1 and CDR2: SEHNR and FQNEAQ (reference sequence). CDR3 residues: CASNRQASYNEQFF. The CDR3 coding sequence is TGTGCCAGCAATAGACAGGCCTCCTACAATGAGCAGTTCTTC.

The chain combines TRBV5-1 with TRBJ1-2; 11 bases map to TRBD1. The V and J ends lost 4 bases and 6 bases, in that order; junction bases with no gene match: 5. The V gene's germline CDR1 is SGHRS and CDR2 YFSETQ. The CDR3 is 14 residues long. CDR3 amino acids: CASSLGQGENGYTF. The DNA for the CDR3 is TGCGCCAGCAGCCTGGGACAGGGGGAGAATGGCTACACCTTC.

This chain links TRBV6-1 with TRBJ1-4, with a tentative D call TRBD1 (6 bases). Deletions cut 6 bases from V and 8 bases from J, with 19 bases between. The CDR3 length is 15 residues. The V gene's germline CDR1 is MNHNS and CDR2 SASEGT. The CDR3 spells CASRISQEGGEKLFF. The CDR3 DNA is TGTGCCAGCAGGATTTCTCAGGAAGGGGGAGAAAAACTGTTTTTT.

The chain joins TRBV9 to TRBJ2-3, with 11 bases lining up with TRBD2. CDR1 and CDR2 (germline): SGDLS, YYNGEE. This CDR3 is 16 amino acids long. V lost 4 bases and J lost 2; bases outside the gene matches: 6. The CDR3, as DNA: TGTGCCAGCAGCCGGATAGCGGGAGGGGCCACAGATACGCAGTATTTT. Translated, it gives CASSRIAGGATDTQYF.

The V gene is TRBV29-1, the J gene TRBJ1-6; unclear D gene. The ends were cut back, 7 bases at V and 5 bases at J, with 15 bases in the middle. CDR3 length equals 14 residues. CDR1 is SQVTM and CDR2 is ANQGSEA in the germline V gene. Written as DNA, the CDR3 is TGCAGCGCATCAGGTCCAGATGATAATTCACCCCTCCACTTT. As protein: CSASGPDDNSPLHF.

DNA for the CDR3: TGTGCCAGCAGCTTCGACAGGGGAACCGGGACCCAGTACTTC. It yields the protein CASSFDRGTGTQYF. V gene TRBV2 combines with J gene TRBJ2-5, with TRBD1 matching 8 bases. The CDR3 runs to 14 residues. Trimming at V came to 6 bases and at J to 7 bases, leaving 10 bases not matched to a gene. Germline CDR1 is SNHLY and CDR2 is FYNNEI.

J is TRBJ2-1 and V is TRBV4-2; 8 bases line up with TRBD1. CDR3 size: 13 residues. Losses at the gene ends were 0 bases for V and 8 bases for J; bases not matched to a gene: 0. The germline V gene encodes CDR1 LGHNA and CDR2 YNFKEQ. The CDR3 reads CASSQEDRDEQFF. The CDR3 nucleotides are TGTGCCAGCAGCCAAGAGGACAGGGATGAGCAGTTCTTC.

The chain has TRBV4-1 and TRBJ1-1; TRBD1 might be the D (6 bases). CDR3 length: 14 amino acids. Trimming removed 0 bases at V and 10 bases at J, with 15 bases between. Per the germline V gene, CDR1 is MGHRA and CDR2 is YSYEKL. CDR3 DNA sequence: TGCGCCAGCAGCCAAGACTCCAGGGGAGACGGAGCTTTCTTT. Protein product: CASSQDSRGDGAFF.

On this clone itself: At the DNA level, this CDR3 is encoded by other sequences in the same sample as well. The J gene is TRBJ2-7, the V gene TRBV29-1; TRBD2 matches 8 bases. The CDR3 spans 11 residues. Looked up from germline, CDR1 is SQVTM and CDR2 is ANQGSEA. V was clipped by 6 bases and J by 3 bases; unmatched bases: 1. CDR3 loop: CSVGGGYEQYF. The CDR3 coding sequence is TGCAGCGTCGGGGGGGGCTACGAGCAGTACTTC.

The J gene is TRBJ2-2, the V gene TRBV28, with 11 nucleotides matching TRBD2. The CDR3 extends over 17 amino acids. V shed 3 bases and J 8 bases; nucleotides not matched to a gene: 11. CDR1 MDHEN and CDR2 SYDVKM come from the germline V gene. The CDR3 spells CASSFRLAGRRTGELFF. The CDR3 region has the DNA TGTGCCAGCAGTTTTAGACTAGCGGGACGAAGGACGGGGGAGCTGTTTTTT.